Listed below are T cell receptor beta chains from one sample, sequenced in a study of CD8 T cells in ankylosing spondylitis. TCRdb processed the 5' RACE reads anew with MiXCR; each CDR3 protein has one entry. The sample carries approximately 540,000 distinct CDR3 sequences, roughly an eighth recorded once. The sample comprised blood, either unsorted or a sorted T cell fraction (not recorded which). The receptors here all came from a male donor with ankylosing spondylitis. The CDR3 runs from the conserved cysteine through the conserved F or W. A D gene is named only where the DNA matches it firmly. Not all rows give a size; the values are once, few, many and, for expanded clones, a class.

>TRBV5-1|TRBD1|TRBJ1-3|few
TGCGCCAGCAGCTCAACAGGGGGAACTGGAAACACCATATATTTT
CASSSTGGTGNTIYF
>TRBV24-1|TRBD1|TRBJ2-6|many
TGTGCCACCAGTGATTCTGGACAGGGATCCTCTGGGGCCAACGTCCTGACTTTC
CATSDSGQGSSGANVLTF
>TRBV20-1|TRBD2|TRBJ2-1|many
TGCAGTGCTAGGCCCGGGACTAGCGGTTACAATGAGCAGTTCTTC
CSARPGTSGYNEQFF
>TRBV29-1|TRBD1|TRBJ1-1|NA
TGCAGCGTTGACAACAGGGGCACTGAAGCTTTCTTT
CSVDNRGTEAFF
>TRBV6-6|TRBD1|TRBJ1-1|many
TGTGCCAGCATCGGACAGGGGGTGACTGAAGCTTTCTTT
CASIGQGVTEAFF
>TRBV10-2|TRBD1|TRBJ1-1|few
TGCGCCAGCAGTGAGAGGAGAGGGGGCGCGACTGAAGCTTTCTTT
CASSERRGGATEAFF
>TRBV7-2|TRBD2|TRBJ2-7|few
TGTGCCAGCAGCGCTCAGGCTCTAGCGGGAGGTGCGCAGTACTTC
CASSAQALAGGAQYF
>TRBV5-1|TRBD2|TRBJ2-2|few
TGCGCCAGCAGCTGGCGGGAGACTAGCGGGAACACCGGGGAGCTGTTTTTT
CASSWRETSGNTGELFF
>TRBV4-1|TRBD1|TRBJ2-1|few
TGCGCCAGCAGGGGACAGGGCTATAATGAGCAGTTCTTC
CASRGQGYNEQFF
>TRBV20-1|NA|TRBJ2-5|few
TGCAGTGCCGAGGTTCAGGAGACCCAGTACTTC
CSAEVQETQYF
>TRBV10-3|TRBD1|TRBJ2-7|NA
TGTGCCATCAGGGACAGGGAAGTCGAGCAGTACTTC
CAIRDREVEQYF
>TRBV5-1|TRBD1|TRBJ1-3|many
TGTGCCAGCAGCTTCACAGGGGCTGGAAACACCATATATTTT
CASSFTGAGNTIYF
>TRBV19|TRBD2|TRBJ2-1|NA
TGTGCCAGTAGGGCTAGCGGGAGCTCCTACAATGAGCAGTTCTTC
CASRASGSSYNEQFF
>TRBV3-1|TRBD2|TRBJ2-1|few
TGTGCCAGCAGCCAGCCCGGGACTAGCGTTTACAATGAGCAGTTCTTC
CASSQPGTSVYNEQFF
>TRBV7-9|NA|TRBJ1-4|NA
TGTGCCAGCGTAAACGGCGGTCGGAGGGAAAAACTGTTTTTT
CASVNGGRREKLFF
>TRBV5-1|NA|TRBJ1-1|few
TGCGCCAGCAGCTTTACAGGGACTCCGAACACTGAAGCTTTCTTT
CASSFTGTPNTEAFF
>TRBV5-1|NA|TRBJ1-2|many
TGCGCCAGCAGCCTCGGTGACAGTGACATCTATGGCTACACCTTC
CASSLGDSDIYGYTF
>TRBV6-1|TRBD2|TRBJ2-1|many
TGTGCCAGCAGTGAAAGAGATCGGACTAGCGGGAACAATGAGCAGTTCTTC
CASSERDRTSGNNEQFF
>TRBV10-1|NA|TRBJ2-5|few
TGCGCCAGCCGCCGGGACATGGACCAAGAGACCCAGTACTTC
CASRRDMDQETQYF
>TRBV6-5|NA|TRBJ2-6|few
TGTGCCAGCAGTTACGGGCCAGCAACTCATATTGGGGCCAACGTCCTGACTTTC
CASSYGPATHIGANVLTF
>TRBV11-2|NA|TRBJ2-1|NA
TGTGCCAGCAGCCCCCTCGCGACTAGCAATGAGCAGTTCTTC
CASSPLATSNEQFF
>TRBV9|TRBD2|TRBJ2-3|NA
TGTGCCAGCAGCGTTAGCGGGGCCTCTAGCACAGATACGCAGTATTTT
CASSVSGASSTDTQYF
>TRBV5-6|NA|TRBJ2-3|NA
TGTGCCAGCAGCTTGTCAAGGAAGGCAGATACGCAGTATTTT
CASSLSRKADTQYF
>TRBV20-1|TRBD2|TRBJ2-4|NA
TGCAGTGCTAGCCCACTAGCGGGAGGGGAAAACATTCAGTACTTC
CSASPLAGGENIQYF
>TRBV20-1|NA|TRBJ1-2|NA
TGCAGTGCCCACGGGACAACGAGCAACTATGGCTACACCTTC
CSAHGTTSNYGYTF
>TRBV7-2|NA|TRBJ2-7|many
TGTGCCAGCAGCAGGAGGGGGCACGTTAACGAGCAGTACTTC
CASSRRGHVNEQYF
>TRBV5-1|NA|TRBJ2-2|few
TGCGCCAGCAGCTTCGACAGGACCAACGCCGGGGAGCTGTTTTTT
CASSFDRTNAGELFF
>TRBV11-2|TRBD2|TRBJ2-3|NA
TGTGCCAGCAGCCCGCGCTTTCCTAGCGGGAGGGCCTTGACAGATACGCAGTATTTT
CASSPRFPSGRALTDTQYF
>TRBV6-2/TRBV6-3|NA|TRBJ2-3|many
TGTGCCAGCAGTAACCGGGACCCCAGGACGGATACGCAGTATTTT
CASSNRDPRTDTQYF
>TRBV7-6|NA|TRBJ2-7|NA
TGTGCCAGCAGTGCCGGGACTCTAGGACCCTACGAGCAGTACTTC
CASSAGTLGPYEQYF
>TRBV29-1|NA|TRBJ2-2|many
TGCAGCGTTGCCTTGGGGGGAGTGACCGGGGAGCTGTTTTTT
CSVALGGVTGELFF
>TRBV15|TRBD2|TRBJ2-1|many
TGTGCTCTAGGGAGGGACCCACACAATGAGCAGTTCTTC
CALGRDPHNEQFF
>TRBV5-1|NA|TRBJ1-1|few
TGCGCCAGCAGCTTGTCTGCAGATATGAACACTGAAGCTTTCTTT
CASSLSADMNTEAFF
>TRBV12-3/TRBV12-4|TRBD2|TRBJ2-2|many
TGTGCCAGCAGTACTAGCGGGAGAAACACCGGGGAGCTGTTTTTT
CASSTSGRNTGELFF
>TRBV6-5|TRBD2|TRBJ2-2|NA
TGTGCCAGCAGTTACAATAGCGGGAGGGGCGGGGAGCTGTTTTTT
CASSYNSGRGGELFF
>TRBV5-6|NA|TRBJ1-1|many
TGTGCCAGCAGAAAGCGTCCTAGGACGAACACTGAAGCTTTCTTT
CASRKRPRTNTEAFF
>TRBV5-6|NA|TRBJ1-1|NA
TGTGCCAGCAGCCTACCGATCACTGAAGCTTTCTTT
CASSLPITEAFF
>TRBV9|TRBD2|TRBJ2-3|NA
TGTGCCAGCAGCGGACTAGCGTCGTTAGATACGCAGTATTTT
CASSGLASLDTQYF
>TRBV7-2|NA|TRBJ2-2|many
TGTGCCAGCAGTTGGTCTACCGGGGAGCTGTTTTTT
CASSWSTGELFF
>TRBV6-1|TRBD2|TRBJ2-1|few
TGTGCCAGCCGAAGCGGGGTACAAAATGAGCAGTTCTTC
CASRSGVQNEQFF
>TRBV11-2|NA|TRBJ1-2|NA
TGTGCCAGCAGCCCACAGACTACTAACGGCTACACCTTC
CASSPQTTNGYTF
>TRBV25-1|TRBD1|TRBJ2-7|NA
TGTGCCAGCGGATCCGACAGGGTCGAGCAGTACTTC
CASGSDRVEQYF
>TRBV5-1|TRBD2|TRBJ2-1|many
TGCGCCAGCAGCGGACTAGCGGGTTTTGATGAGCAGTTCTTC
CASSGLAGFDEQFF
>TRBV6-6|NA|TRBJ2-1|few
TGTGCCAGCAGTCCCTCGAGAGAGCAGTTCTTC
CASSPSREQFF
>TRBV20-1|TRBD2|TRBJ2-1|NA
TGCAGTGCTAGACTAGCGGTGAGCTCCTACAATGAGCAGTTCTTC
CSARLAVSSYNEQFF
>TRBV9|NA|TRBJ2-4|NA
TGTGCCAGCAGCCGCGGATTGACCGAGGGTGCCAAAAACATTCAGTACTTC
CASSRGLTEGAKNIQYF
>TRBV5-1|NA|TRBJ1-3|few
TGCGCCAGCAGCTTGGGCATACCTGGAAACACCATATATTTT
CASSLGIPGNTIYF
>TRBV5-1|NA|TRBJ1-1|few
TGCGCCAGCAGCCCGGGCGCGGGGGGAATATCGAACACTGAAGCTTTCTTT
CASSPGAGGISNTEAFF
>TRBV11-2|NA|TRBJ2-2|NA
TGTGCCAGCAGCTTATCTGATACGACCGGGGAGCTGTTTTTT
CASSLSDTTGELFF
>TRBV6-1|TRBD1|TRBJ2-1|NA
TGTGCCAGTACAGGGGGCCTGGCCTACAATGAGCAGTTCTTC
CASTGGLAYNEQFF